The clone carrying this T cell receptor (beta chain) has more than one count but fewer than ten. What it binds is not known. This entry comes from a study of beta chain features in type 1 diabetes. Looking at the study overall: All samples yielded 107,917,701 examined sorted cells.

The entirety of the isolated RNA underwent reverse transcription, so expressed TCRB transcripts were sequenced. Samples of naive, central memory and regulatory T cells yielded a mean of around 3.7 million reads. The method was immunoSEQ multiplex PCR; TCRdb's version includes in-frame clones alone and lacks a portion of them. The repertoire holds approximately 170,000 clones, with over 6% as singletons. Purity above 95% was achieved in all sorted populations. The germline V gene has CDR1 KGHSH and CDR2 LQKENI. CDR3 length equals 17 residues. Trimming shortened V by 3 bases and J by 3 bases, and 21 bases separated the two germline ends. Whole-study results and caveats: A moderate, significant TCRB CDR3 shortening appeared in type 1 diabetes across four CD4+ subsets. Healthy donors had naive, central memory and Treg TCRB repertoires that appeared less similar than those seen among patients.

The V gene is TRBV18, the J gene TRBJ2-7, with D perhaps matching TRBD2 (5 bases). Sequencing was performed on central memory CD4+ T cells from blood. This sequence originates from a man aged 18 to 35 with type 1 diabetes. The CDR3 loop reads CASSPFYRGPSGYEQYF. The CDR3 DNA follows: TGTGCCAGCTCACCTTTCTACCGCGGCCCGAGCGGCTACGAGCAGTACTTC.